This entry concerns a single TCR beta chain. As yet, its antigen is unknown. This sample was taken from a study of cytomegalovirus exposure and HLA in healthy donors. Study-wide context: Unique TCRs numbering around 85 million, obtained from HLA-typed donors, made up an early data release. Study outcomes and limitations: The study found most TCR sequences rare, yet found some public TCRs in many donors. For most TCR beta V segments, an earlier analysis put the productive rate at about 90% or about 30% of the time. It was shown in a later analysis that HLA-associated TCR beta chains were more clonally expanded than other, equally common chains.

V lost 7 bases, J lost 4 bases, and 12 bases stayed unmatched. The CDR3 totals 15 residues. The V gene's germline CDR1 is LNHDA and CDR2 SQIVND (reference sequence). PCR amplification relied on 60 Vbeta primers (plus 13 Jbeta primers). Assay used: immunoSEQ multiplex PCR; TCRdb lists only in-frame clones, some missing. This sample carries 150,000 to 200,000 clones, about 81% of them seen once, and the ten largest clones take around 1.9%. The rearrangement uses TRBV19 and TRBJ2-7; 8 nucleotides agree with TRBD1. The material sequenced was PBMCs. This TCR came from a woman aged 18-29 years in good health and CMV-seronegative. CDR3 coding DNA: TGTGCCAGTAAAGAAACGGACAGGGAATATTACGAGCAGTACTTC. Amino acid sequence: CASKETDREYYEQYF. Full variable domain (rest looked up from reference TRBV19 and TRBJ2-7): DGGITQSPKYLFRKEGQNVTLSCEQNLNHDAMYWYRQDPGQGLRLIYYSQIVNDFQKGDIAEGYSVSREKKESFPLTVTSAQKNPTAFYLCASKETDREYYEQYFGPGTRLTVT.